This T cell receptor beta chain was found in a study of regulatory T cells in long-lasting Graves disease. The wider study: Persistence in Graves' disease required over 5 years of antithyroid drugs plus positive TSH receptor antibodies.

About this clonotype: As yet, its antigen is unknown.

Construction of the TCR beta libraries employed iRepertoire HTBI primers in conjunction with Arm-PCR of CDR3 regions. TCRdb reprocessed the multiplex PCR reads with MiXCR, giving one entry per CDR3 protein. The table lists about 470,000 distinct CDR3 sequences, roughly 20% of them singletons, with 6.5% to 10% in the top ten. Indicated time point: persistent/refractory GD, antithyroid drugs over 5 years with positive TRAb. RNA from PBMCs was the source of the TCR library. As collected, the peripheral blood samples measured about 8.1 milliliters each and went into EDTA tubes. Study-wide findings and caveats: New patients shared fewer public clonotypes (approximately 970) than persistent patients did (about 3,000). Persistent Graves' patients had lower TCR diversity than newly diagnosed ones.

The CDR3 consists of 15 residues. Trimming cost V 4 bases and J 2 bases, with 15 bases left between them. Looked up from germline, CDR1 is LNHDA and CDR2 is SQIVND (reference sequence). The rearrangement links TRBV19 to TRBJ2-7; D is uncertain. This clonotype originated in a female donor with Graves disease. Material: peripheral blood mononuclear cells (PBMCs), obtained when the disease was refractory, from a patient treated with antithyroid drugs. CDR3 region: CASSTPGKGAYEQYF. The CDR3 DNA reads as TGTGCCAGTAGTACGCCCGGAAAAGGTGCCTACGAGCAGTACTTC. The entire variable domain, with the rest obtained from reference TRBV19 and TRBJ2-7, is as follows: DGGITQSPKYLFRKEGQNVTLSCEQNLNHDAMYWYRQDPGQGLRLIYYSQIVNDFQKGDIAEGYSVSREKKESFPLTVTSAQKNPTAFYLCASSTPGKGAYEQYFGPGTRLTVT.